Sequencing of this T cell receptor beta chain was carried out in a study of blood T cells in healthy people across ages. General observations from the study: Greater diversity and more naive CD4+ cells were seen in long-lived donors than in aged donors.

In the case of this clonotype: Its specificity is not known.

With V trimmed by 0 bases and J by 2 bases, 14 bases remained unmatched. The CDR3 extends over 20 amino acids. CDR1 is LGHNA and CDR2 is YNFKEQ in the germline V gene. For the second PCR, which ran for roughly 6 to 12 cycles, a sample-barcoded 5' primer and a J-beta primer mix were used. TCRdb re-called the 5' RACE reads with MiXCR, one entry per CDR3 protein. The sample has about 1,400,000 distinct CDR3 sequences, roughly 59% seen once. The chain joins TRBV4-2 to TRBJ2-7, with 12 bases aligning to TRBD2. Sequenced input: blood. This receptor was obtained from a man in his late teens or twenties in good health. The CDR3 nucleotides read TGTGCCAGCAGCCAAGAGGGCTGGGCTAGCGGGGGGGCCATCGCCTACGAGCAGTACTTC. Its protein is CASSQEGWASGGAIAYEQYF.